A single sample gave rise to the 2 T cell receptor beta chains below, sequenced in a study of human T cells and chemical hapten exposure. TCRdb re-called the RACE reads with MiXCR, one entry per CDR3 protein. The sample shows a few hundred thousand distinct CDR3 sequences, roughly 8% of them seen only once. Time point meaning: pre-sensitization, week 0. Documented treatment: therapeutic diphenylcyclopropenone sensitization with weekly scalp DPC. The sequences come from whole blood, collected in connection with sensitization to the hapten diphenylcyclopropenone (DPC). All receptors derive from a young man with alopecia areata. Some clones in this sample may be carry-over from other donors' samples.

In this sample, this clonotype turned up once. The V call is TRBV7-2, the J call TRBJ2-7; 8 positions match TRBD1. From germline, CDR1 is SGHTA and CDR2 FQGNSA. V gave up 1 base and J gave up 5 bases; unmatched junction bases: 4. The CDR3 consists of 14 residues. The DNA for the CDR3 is TGTGCCAGCAGCTTAGGGACAGGGATTAACGAGCAGTACTTC. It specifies CASSLGTGINEQYF.

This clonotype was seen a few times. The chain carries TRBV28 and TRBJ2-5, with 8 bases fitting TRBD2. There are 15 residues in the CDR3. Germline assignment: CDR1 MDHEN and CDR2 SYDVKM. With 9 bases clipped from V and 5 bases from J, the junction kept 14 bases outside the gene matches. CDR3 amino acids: CARESGAGEAETQYF. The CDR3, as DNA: TGTGCCAGGGAGAGTGGAGCGGGGGAAGCGGAGACCCAGTACTTC.